This T cell receptor (beta chain) stems from a study of tumor-infiltrating lymphocytes in primary liver carcinoma. Joint extraction of RNA and DNA used about 17-32 mg of bulk tissue that was unsorted. The input was approximately 500 ng total RNA; TCR beta cDNA was made from it with a constant-region primer. Sequencing libraries for TCR beta derived from three nested multiplex PCR rounds that used slightly modified ARM-PCR. The first two PCR rounds used TRBV1-TRBV30 forward primers with a C-beta reverse primer, roughly 10 cycles each. MiXCR was run by TCRdb on the multiplex PCR reads, yielding one entry per CDR3 protein. The sample includes 100,000 or so distinct CDR3 sequences, 55% to 70% of them seen just once. CDR1 is SGDLS and CDR2 is YYNGEE in the germline V gene. Trimming pared 6 bases from V and 5 bases from J, leaving 19 bases between. CDR3 length: 15 amino acids.

V is TRBV9 and J is TRBJ2-3; D unresolved. The specimen sequenced was liver tumor tissue from sampling region 5. Subset: tumor region T5, tumor centre. The source of this sequence is a woman aged 60-75 years with primary liver carcinoma and hepatitis B virus infection. The CDR3 reads CASTVQASYGDTQYF. The DNA for the CDR3 is TGTGCCAGCACCGTCCAAGCGTCGTATGGAGATACGCAGTATTTT.